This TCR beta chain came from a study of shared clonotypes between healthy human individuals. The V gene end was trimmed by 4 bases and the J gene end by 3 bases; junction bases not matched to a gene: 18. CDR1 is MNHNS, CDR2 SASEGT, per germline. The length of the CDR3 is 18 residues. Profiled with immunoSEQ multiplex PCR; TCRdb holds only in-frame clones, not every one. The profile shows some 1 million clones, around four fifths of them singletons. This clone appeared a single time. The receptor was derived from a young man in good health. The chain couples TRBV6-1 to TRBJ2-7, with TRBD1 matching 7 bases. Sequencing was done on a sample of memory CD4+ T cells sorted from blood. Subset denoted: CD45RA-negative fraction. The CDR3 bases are TGTGCCAGCAGTGGACTAAGACAGGGCAAAGTTTTCGACTACGAGCAGTACTTC. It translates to CASSGLRQGKVFDYEQYF.